The sample holds a few counts of the clone carrying this T cell receptor beta chain. What it binds is unknown. The CDR3 runs to 16 residues. Germline-derived CDR1 and CDR2 are SGHRS and YFSETQ. V was clipped by 4 bases and J by 4 bases, with 20 bases between them. This sample is part of a study of early T cells in non-severe SARS-CoV-2 infection. Study as a whole: Chains stayed unpaired after sequencing of bulk RNA from unsorted whole blood.

Molecules of cDNA were individually given unique molecular identifiers that were attached to them. TCRdb independently ran MiXCR on the 5' RACE reads; one entry per CDR3 protein. The repertoire has about 72,000 distinct CDR3 sequences, over 9% of them found once; the top ten carry less than 10%. Study-wide points: Matches to VDJdb favored anti-spike CD8 responses and missed private and CD4 specificities.

The clonotype was recovered from an adult who was a healthcare worker with PCR-confirmed SARS-CoV-2 infection or an uninfected control (not recorded which). The V call is TRBV5-1, the J call TRBJ1-1; no firm D call. Material: whole blood, obtained at baseline. The chain's CDR3 is CASSHIVSQLSTEAFF. The CDR3, as DNA: TGCGCCAGCAGCCACATTGTGTCCCAGTTGAGCACTGAAGCTTTCTTT.